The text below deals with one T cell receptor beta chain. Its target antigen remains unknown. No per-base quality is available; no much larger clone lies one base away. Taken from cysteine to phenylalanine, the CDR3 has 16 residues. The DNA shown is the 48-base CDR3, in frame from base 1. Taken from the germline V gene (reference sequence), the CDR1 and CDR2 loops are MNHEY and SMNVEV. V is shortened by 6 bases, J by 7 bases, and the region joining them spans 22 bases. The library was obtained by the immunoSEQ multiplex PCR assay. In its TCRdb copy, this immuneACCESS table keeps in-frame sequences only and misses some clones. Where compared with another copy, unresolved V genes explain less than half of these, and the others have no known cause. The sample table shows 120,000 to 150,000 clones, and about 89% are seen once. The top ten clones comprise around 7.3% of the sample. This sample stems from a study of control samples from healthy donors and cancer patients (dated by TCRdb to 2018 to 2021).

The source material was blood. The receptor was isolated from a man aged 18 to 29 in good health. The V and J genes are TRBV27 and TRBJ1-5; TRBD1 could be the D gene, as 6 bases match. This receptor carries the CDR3 CASSPFGPQGLQPQHF. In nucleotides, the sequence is TGTGCCAGCAGCCCATTTGGGCCACAGGGTTTGCAGCCCCAGCATTTT.